The rows below give T cell receptor beta chains drawn from one sample of a study of blood T cells in healthy people across ages. TCRdb reprocessed the 5' RACE reads with MiXCR, giving one entry per CDR3 protein. Here the sample spans some 1,800,000 distinct CDR3 sequences, more than 35% being singletons. The sequenced sample consisted of blood. Source of these receptors: a human donor in good health. The CDR3 runs from the conserved cysteine through the conserved F or W. Fields, in order: clone size, J gene, V gene, D gene, CDR3 protein, CDR3 DNA. A D gene is named only where the DNA matches it firmly. Clone size appears in some rows only: once, few, many, or a class for an expanded clone.

clone_size: .
j_call: TRBJ2-4
v_call: TRBV20-1
d_call: .
cdr3_aa: CSARAGPNIQYF
cdr3_nt: TGCAGTGCTAGAGCCGGGCCCAACATTCAGTACTTC

clone_size: few
j_call: TRBJ1-1
v_call: TRBV18
d_call: TRBD1
cdr3_aa: CASSPLPTGADTEAFF
cdr3_nt: TGTGCCAGCTCACCACTTCCGACAGGGGCGGACACTGAAGCTTTCTTT

clone_size: .
j_call: TRBJ1-1
v_call: TRBV29-1
d_call: .
cdr3_aa: CSGDEVNTEAFF
cdr3_nt: TGCAGCGGTGACGAGGTGAACACTGAAGCTTTCTTT

clone_size: many
j_call: TRBJ2-7
v_call: TRBV20-1
d_call: .
cdr3_aa: CSASGLAFLYEQYF
cdr3_nt: TGCAGTGCTAGTGGTCTAGCGTTTCTTTACGAGCAGTACTTC

clone_size: few
j_call: TRBJ2-1
v_call: TRBV7-7
d_call: .
cdr3_aa: CASSGGAPNEQFF
cdr3_nt: TGTGCCAGCAGCGGCGGGGCCCCCAATGAGCAGTTCTTC

clone_size: many
j_call: TRBJ1-2
v_call: TRBV7-9
d_call: .
cdr3_aa: CASSLASGTSIDYGYTF
cdr3_nt: TGTGCCAGCAGCTTAGCTTCCGGGACAAGTATCGACTATGGCTACACCTTC

clone_size: few
j_call: TRBJ2-7
v_call: TRBV19
d_call: .
cdr3_aa: CASSIVVGQEPYEQYF
cdr3_nt: TGTGCCAGTAGTATAGTAGTCGGCCAGGAACCCTACGAGCAGTACTTC

clone_size: .
j_call: TRBJ2-3
v_call: TRBV2
d_call: .
cdr3_aa: CASEVTDTQYF
cdr3_nt: TGTGCCTCGGAGGTCACAGATACGCAGTATTTT

clone_size: .
j_call: TRBJ2-1
v_call: TRBV29-1
d_call: TRBD2
cdr3_aa: CSAGGTSGFYNEQFF
cdr3_nt: TGCAGCGCCGGTGGGACTAGCGGGTTCTACAATGAGCAGTTCTTC

clone_size: .
j_call: TRBJ1-2
v_call: TRBV6-2/TRBV6-3
d_call: TRBD1
cdr3_aa: CASSYSGTGDHYGYTF
cdr3_nt: TGTGCCAGCAGTTACTCCGGGACAGGGGATCACTATGGCTACACCTTC

clone_size: .
j_call: TRBJ1-1
v_call: TRBV7-9
d_call: .
cdr3_aa: CASSLIRTMNTEAFF
cdr3_nt: TGTGCCAGCAGCTTAATACGGACTATGAACACTGAAGCTTTCTTT

clone_size: .
j_call: TRBJ1-2
v_call: TRBV6-6
d_call: .
cdr3_aa: CASSYSSDGGYTF
cdr3_nt: TGTGCCAGCAGTTACTCTTCCGACGGTGGCTACACCTTC

clone_size: .
j_call: TRBJ2-5
v_call: TRBV29-1
d_call: .
cdr3_aa: CSVEDQGSLRVETQYF
cdr3_nt: TGCAGCGTTGAGGACCAGGGAAGCCTCAGGGTAGAGACCCAGTACTTC

clone_size: .
j_call: TRBJ1-1
v_call: TRBV9
d_call: .
cdr3_aa: CASSVGVTDTEAFF
cdr3_nt: TGTGCCAGCAGCGTAGGAGTCACGGACACTGAAGCTTTCTTT

clone_size: few
j_call: TRBJ1-5
v_call: TRBV9
d_call: .
cdr3_aa: CASSAHVNTNQPQHF
cdr3_nt: TGTGCCAGCAGCGCTCACGTGAATACCAATCAGCCCCAGCATTTT

clone_size: many
j_call: TRBJ2-1
v_call: TRBV20-1
d_call: .
cdr3_aa: CSASGVNNEQFF
cdr3_nt: TGCAGTGCTAGCGGAGTAAACAATGAGCAGTTCTTC

clone_size: .
j_call: TRBJ1-2
v_call: TRBV5-6
d_call: .
cdr3_aa: CASGNQIYGYTF
cdr3_nt: TGTGCCAGCGGCAACCAAATCTATGGCTACACCTTC

clone_size: .
j_call: TRBJ2-3
v_call: TRBV27
d_call: TRBD1
cdr3_aa: CASSLRTGFTDTQYF
cdr3_nt: TGTGCCAGCAGTTTGAGGACAGGGTTTACAGATACGCAGTATTTT

clone_size: .
j_call: TRBJ2-3
v_call: TRBV20-1
d_call: TRBD2
cdr3_aa: CSASIGGDTDTQYF
cdr3_nt: TGCAGTGCCTCGATTGGGGGGGACACAGATACGCAGTATTTT

clone_size: .
j_call: TRBJ1-2
v_call: TRBV7-9
d_call: .
cdr3_aa: CASSLEGVSRGYTF
cdr3_nt: TGTGCCAGCAGCTTAGAGGGGGTTTCACGCGGCTACACCTTC

clone_size: few
j_call: TRBJ2-5
v_call: TRBV4-1
d_call: TRBD2
cdr3_aa: CASSLRRTSVYETQYF
cdr3_nt: TGCGCCAGCAGCCTCAGACGGACTAGCGTGTACGAGACCCAGTACTTC

clone_size: few
j_call: TRBJ2-5
v_call: TRBV4-3
d_call: TRBD2
cdr3_aa: CASSQDGTSGGAGETQYF
cdr3_nt: TGCGCCAGCAGCCAAGATGGGACTAGCGGGGGGGCCGGGGAGACCCAGTACTTC

clone_size: .
j_call: TRBJ2-1
v_call: TRBV20-1
d_call: TRBD2
cdr3_aa: CSASPAGAFSYNEQFF
cdr3_nt: TGCAGTGCTAGCCCAGCGGGGGCGTTCTCCTACAATGAGCAGTTCTTC

clone_size: .
j_call: TRBJ2-7
v_call: TRBV28
d_call: TRBD1
cdr3_aa: CASRIQGIYEQYF
cdr3_nt: TGTGCCAGCAGAATACAGGGGATCTACGAGCAGTACTTC

clone_size: .
j_call: TRBJ2-7
v_call: TRBV12-3/TRBV12-4
d_call: .
cdr3_aa: CASSPRTSSSYEQYF
cdr3_nt: TGTGCCAGCAGCCCCCGGACTTCGAGCTCCTACGAGCAGTACTTC

clone_size: few
j_call: TRBJ2-3
v_call: TRBV7-2
d_call: .
cdr3_aa: CASISLRTDTQYF
cdr3_nt: TGTGCCAGCATTTCGCTCCGCACAGATACGCAGTATTTT

clone_size: few
j_call: TRBJ1-2
v_call: TRBV20-1
d_call: .
cdr3_aa: CSARVDTGESGYTF
cdr3_nt: TGCAGTGCTAGAGTCGACACGGGGGAGAGTGGCTACACCTTC

clone_size: .
j_call: TRBJ2-5
v_call: TRBV2
d_call: TRBD1
cdr3_aa: CASRTGTEYQETQYF
cdr3_nt: TGTGCCAGCAGAACCGGGACAGAGTACCAAGAGACCCAGTACTTC

clone_size: .
j_call: TRBJ2-3
v_call: TRBV7-9
d_call: TRBD1
cdr3_aa: CASSFLQGISTDTQYF
cdr3_nt: TGTGCCAGCAGCTTTTTACAGGGGATCAGCACAGATACGCAGTATTTT

clone_size: .
j_call: TRBJ2-1
v_call: TRBV11-2
d_call: .
cdr3_aa: CASSSQRNEQFF
cdr3_nt: TGTGCCAGCAGCTCCCAAAGGAATGAGCAGTTCTTC

clone_size: .
j_call: TRBJ2-6
v_call: TRBV12-3/TRBV12-4
d_call: .
cdr3_aa: CASIPGDILRSGANVLTF
cdr3_nt: TGTGCCAGCATCCCCGGGGACATCCTTCGCTCTGGGGCCAACGTCCTGACTTTC

clone_size: .
j_call: TRBJ1-1
v_call: TRBV7-9
d_call: TRBD1
cdr3_aa: CASSPSYGTGMDEAFF
cdr3_nt: TGTGCCAGCAGCCCTTCCTACGGGACAGGGATGGATGAAGCTTTCTTT

clone_size: few
j_call: TRBJ2-3
v_call: TRBV7-2
d_call: .
cdr3_aa: CASSSQGGGTDTQYF
cdr3_nt: TGTGCCAGCAGCTCTCAGGGGGGGGGCACAGATACGCAGTATTTT

clone_size: few
j_call: TRBJ1-1
v_call: TRBV14
d_call: .
cdr3_aa: CASSQDLLDVDTEAFF
cdr3_nt: TGTGCCAGCAGCCAAGATCTGTTAGATGTGGACACTGAAGCTTTCTTT

clone_size: .
j_call: TRBJ1-2
v_call: TRBV13
d_call: .
cdr3_aa: CASSSPRGNGYTF
cdr3_nt: TGTGCCAGCAGCTCTCCTCGGGGTAATGGCTACACCTTC

clone_size: .
j_call: TRBJ2-5
v_call: TRBV20-1
d_call: TRBD2
cdr3_aa: CSAPSGGKSEQYF
cdr3_nt: TGCAGTGCCCCATCGGGGGGGAAGTCAGAGCAGTACTTC

clone_size: few
j_call: TRBJ1-3
v_call: TRBV6-5
d_call: .
cdr3_aa: CASSYSPQRGNTIYF
cdr3_nt: TGTGCCAGCAGTTACTCGCCCCAGCGAGGAAACACCATATATTTT

clone_size: .
j_call: TRBJ1-1
v_call: TRBV20-1
d_call: .
cdr3_aa: CSLQPGRQTWATEAFF
cdr3_nt: TGCAGTTTACAACCGGGACGGCAAACATGGGCCACTGAAGCTTTCTTT

clone_size: few
j_call: TRBJ2-5
v_call: TRBV2
d_call: .
cdr3_aa: CASSLPPGETQYF
cdr3_nt: TGTGCCAGCAGTCTTCCCCCCGGTGAGACCCAGTACTTC

clone_size: few
j_call: TRBJ2-5
v_call: TRBV10-3
d_call: .
cdr3_aa: CAIGTGSAEETQYF
cdr3_nt: TGTGCCATCGGCACGGGTTCAGCGGAAGAGACCCAGTACTTC

clone_size: .
j_call: TRBJ2-7
v_call: TRBV7-2
d_call: .
cdr3_aa: CASSGGLNSYEQYF
cdr3_nt: TGTGCCAGCAGCGGTGGGTTAAACTCCTACGAGCAGTACTTC

clone_size: .
j_call: TRBJ1-1
v_call: TRBV5-1
d_call: .
cdr3_aa: CASSLGDTNTGAFF
cdr3_nt: TGCGCCAGCAGCTTAGGGGATACGAACACTGGAGCTTTCTTT

clone_size: .
j_call: TRBJ2-3
v_call: TRBV4-2
d_call: TRBD2
cdr3_aa: CASSQTQRTSGSTDTQYF
cdr3_nt: TGTGCCAGCAGCCAAACTCAAAGGACTAGCGGGTCCACAGATACGCAGTATTTT

clone_size: .
j_call: TRBJ2-1
v_call: TRBV7-9
d_call: .
cdr3_aa: CASSLGPQDNEQFF
cdr3_nt: TGTGCCAGCAGCTTAGGGCCTCAAGACAATGAGCAGTTCTTC

clone_size: few
j_call: TRBJ2-1
v_call: TRBV7-2
d_call: .
cdr3_aa: CASSLWRVPYNEQFF
cdr3_nt: TGTGCCAGCAGCTTATGGCGCGTACCCTACAATGAGCAGTTCTTC

clone_size: many
j_call: TRBJ2-7
v_call: TRBV6-5
d_call: TRBD1
cdr3_aa: CASTGTGGGEQYF
cdr3_nt: TGTGCCAGCACCGGGACAGGGGGTGGCGAGCAGTACTTC

clone_size: few
j_call: TRBJ1-1
v_call: TRBV29-1
d_call: .
cdr3_aa: CSVGESSEAFF
cdr3_nt: TGCAGCGTGGGGGAGTCCTCTGAAGCTTTCTTT

clone_size: .
j_call: TRBJ1-5
v_call: TRBV4-1
d_call: .
cdr3_aa: CASSQDVGRSGQPQHF
cdr3_nt: TGCGCCAGCAGCCAAGATGTTGGGCGGTCGGGTCAGCCCCAGCATTTT

clone_size: .
j_call: TRBJ1-4
v_call: TRBV4-3
d_call: .
cdr3_aa: CASSQAGGRGNEKLFF
cdr3_nt: TGCGCCAGCAGCCAAGCGGGGGGGAGGGGTAATGAAAAACTGTTTTTT

clone_size: .
j_call: TRBJ2-7
v_call: TRBV7-9
d_call: .
cdr3_aa: CASSPGTARGVEQYF
cdr3_nt: TGTGCCAGCAGCCCGGGGACCGCCAGAGGTGTCGAGCAGTACTTC

clone_size: many
j_call: TRBJ1-2
v_call: TRBV7-2
d_call: .
cdr3_aa: CASAGGQGYGYTF
cdr3_nt: TGTGCCAGTGCGGGGGGGCAGGGCTATGGCTACACCTTC

clone_size: .
j_call: TRBJ2-6
v_call: TRBV7-3
d_call: TRBD1
cdr3_aa: CASSRIRGSGVNVLTF
cdr3_nt: TGTGCCAGCAGCCGCATCAGGGGGTCTGGGGTCAACGTCCTGACTTTC

clone_size: .
j_call: TRBJ1-1
v_call: TRBV13
d_call: TRBD1
cdr3_aa: CASSHRQGWAEAFF
cdr3_nt: TGTGCCAGCAGCCACCGACAGGGATGGGCTGAAGCTTTCTTT

clone_size: .
j_call: TRBJ1-5
v_call: TRBV10-3
d_call: .
cdr3_aa: CASNRGVGQPQHF
cdr3_nt: TGTGCCAGCAATCGGGGGGTCGGACAGCCCCAGCATTTT